This T cell receptor beta chain is drawn from a study of T cell responses to AZD1222 COVID-19 vaccine. Repertoires were generated with immunoSEQ multiplex PCR, while TCRdb's copy carries only in-frame clones and drops some. The table shows 88,000 or so clones, with roughly nine tenths occurring only once. Material: peripheral blood, obtained 28 days after the second AZD1222 dose. The clonotype originates from an adult who received the AZD1222 COVID-19 vaccine.

The CDR3, as DNA: TGTGCCAGTAGTACGGCTGGCACAGGGAGCCAGCCCCAGCATTTT. It yields the protein CASSTAGTGSQPQHF. The rearrangement joins TRBV19 to TRBJ1-5; weak D call: TRBD1 (6 bases). Trimming pared 4 bases from V and 7 bases from J, leaving 17 bases between. Germline V CDR1 and CDR2: LNHDA, SQIVND (reference sequence). There are 15 residues in the CDR3.